These 22 T cell receptor beta chains came from one sample sequenced in a study of response to subunit inactivated influenza vaccine listed by TCRdb under 2018. The library was made by RT-PCR. Sequencing used an Illumina HiSeq 2500. TCRdb took the public reads, trimmed them with fastp at Q25, ran MiXCR for clone calling and kept in-frame beta chains. Every entry covers one CDR3 protein and lists the most common genes and DNA from its rows. The sample table shows roughly 700,000 distinct CDR3 sequences, and approximately 14% are seen once. Clones ranked in the top ten supply about 9.9% of the sample. Sequencing used PBMCs from blood, obtained roughly 12 days after vaccination. These receptors were taken from a man over 45 who received an inactivated influenza vaccine. Donor details come from another sample of the same person, matched by shared clones.

The chain is built from TRBV5-6 and TRBJ2-1, with D possibly TRBD1 on 5 matching bases. The germline V gene has CDR1 SGHDT and CDR2 YYEEEE. Trimming removed 1 base at V and 9 bases at J, with 17 bases between. This CDR3 contains 15 residues. In DNA, the CDR3 is TGTGCCAGCAGCTTGTTACGCAGGGAAACCGGTGAGCAGTTCTTC. Translated, it gives CASSLLRRETGEQFF.

V and J are TRBV20-1 and TRBJ2-7, with TRBD2 matching over 11 bases. Losses at the gene ends were 4 bases for V and 4 bases for J; bases not matched to a gene: 3. This CDR3 spans 13 amino acids. From germline, CDR1 is DFQATT and CDR2 SNEGSKA (reference sequence). CDR3 protein: CSAIAGGSYEQYF. The CDR3 bases are TGCAGTGCTATAGCGGGAGGGAGTTACGAGCAGTACTTC.

This clonotype was found many times. The V call is TRBV24-1, the J call TRBJ2-1, with D hard to call. V was clipped by 4 bases and J by 4 bases, with 22 bases between them. Looked up from germline, CDR1 is KGHDR and CDR2 is SFDVKD. This CDR3 is built from 18 residues. CDR3 loop: CATSDPWKSGGKYNEQFF. CDR3 nucleotides: TGTGCCACCAGTGACCCTTGGAAGTCTGGCGGTAAATACAATGAGCAGTTCTTC.

The rearrangement joins TRBV29-1 to TRBJ2-1, with 9 nucleotides matching TRBD2. The CDR3 is made up of 14 amino acids. Trimming removed 6 bases from V and 3 bases from J; junction bases left unmatched: 6. CDR1 and CDR2 from the germline V gene are SQVTM and ANQGSEA. The CDR3 spells CSVNSGSFYNEQFF. CDR3 in DNA: TGCAGCGTCAATAGCGGGAGTTTCTACAATGAGCAGTTCTTC.

This clonotype occurred a few times. This rearrangement joins TRBV13 to TRBJ1-2, with D possibly TRBD1 on 6 matching bases. This CDR3 comprises 15 residues. The germline V gene encodes CDR1 PRHDT and CDR2 FYEKMQ (reference sequence). V lost 6 bases and J lost 7, with 21 bases in between. The CDR3 region has the DNA TGTGCCAGCAGGATCTTGGGGGGGCGCTTAAGTGGCTACACCTTC. Its protein is CASRILGGRLSGYTF.

The chain uses TRBV29-1 and TRBJ2-7; the match to TRBD1 covers 9 bases. The CDR3 is 14 residues long. Germline loops: CDR1 SQVTM, CDR2 ANQGSEA. The V segment lost 7 bases and the J segment 3 bases; nucleotides outside the gene matches: 10. As DNA, the CDR3 is TGCAGCGGCCGAGCCGGGACAGGGAACTACGAGCAGTACTTC. It encodes CSGRAGTGNYEQYF.

The table lists this clonotype with a few counts. The J gene is TRBJ2-1, the V gene TRBV12-3 or TRBV12-4, with no clear D. The CDR3 has 13 amino acids. V lost 5 bases, J lost 9 bases, and 14 bases lay in between. This chain's CDR3 is CASSLSHISEQFF. In nucleotides, the CDR3 is TGTGCCAGCAGTCTGAGTCACATCTCTGAGCAGTTCTTC.

This chain joins TRBV10-3 and TRBJ2-3; D may be TRBD1 (6 bases). Trimming removed 6 bases at V and 0 bases at J, with 7 bases between. The germline V gene encodes CDR1 ENHRY and CDR2 SYGVKD. The CDR3 is 13 residues long. This CDR3 reads CAIRTGSTDTQYF. CDR3 coding DNA: TGTGCCATCAGGACAGGTAGCACAGATACGCAGTATTTT.

The table lists this clonotype with a few counts. The chain links TRBV11-2 to TRBJ2-2, with 11 nucleotides matching TRBD1. Germline lookup yields CDR1 SGHAT and CDR2 FQNNGV. The CDR3 contains 15 residues. V lost 5 bases, J lost 6 bases, and 5 bases stayed unmatched. CDR3 nucleotides: TGTGCCAGCAGCCACCGGGACAGGGGGTCCGGGGAGCTGTTTTTT. Encoded protein: CASSHRDRGSGELFF.

V and J are TRBV4-1 and TRBJ2-1; 9 nucleotides match TRBD1. The CDR3 extends over 15 amino acids. V lost 4 bases and J lost 5; bases outside the gene matches: 6. Per germline, CDR1 MGHRA and CDR2 YSYEKL. CDR3 nucleotide sequence: TGCGCCAGCAGCCTACAGGGGGCCAAAGACAATGAGCAGTTCTTC. This gives the protein CASSLQGAKDNEQFF.

This clonotype was seen more than once but under ten times. The chain uses TRBV6-2 or TRBV6-3 and TRBJ2-2; D gene ambiguous. Germline V lookup: CDR1 MNHEY, CDR2 SVGEGT. V was cut by 2 bases and J by 1 base, with 2 bases left in between. The CDR3 consists of 13 residues. The CDR3 nucleotides read TGTGCCAGCAGTTACCTGAACACCGGGGAGCTGTTTTTT. Amino acids: CASSYLNTGELFF.

This clonotype was found a few times. CDR3 coding DNA: TGTGCCACCAGCAGAGACAGGGGGCCCGGGGAGCTGTTTTTT. It yields the protein CATSRDRGPGELFF. The rearrangement uses TRBV15 and TRBJ2-2, with 8 bases aligning to TRBD1. Germline lookup yields CDR1 LNHNV and CDR2 YYDKDF (reference sequence). This CDR3 region has 14 residues. The junction had 0 bases not matched to a gene; V was cut back by 0 bases and J by 6 bases.

This clonotype has a handful of counts. The chain couples TRBV6-1 to TRBJ2-2; 8 bases agree with TRBD2. V lost 7 bases, J lost 6 bases, and 7 bases stayed unmatched. Germline values: CDR1 MNHNS, CDR2 SASEGT. CDR3 length: 14 residues. The CDR3 region is CASKGLDMAGELFF. The CDR3 DNA is TGTGCCAGCAAGGGACTAGATATGGCCGGGGAGCTGTTTTTT.

The chain recombines TRBV16 with TRBJ2-6; D remains unclear. Germline loops: CDR1 KGHSY, CDR2 FQNENV. This CDR3 comprises 17 residues. Deletions cut 4 bases from V and 2 bases from J, with 15 bases between. CDR3: CASSPQVSSPGANVLTF. The CDR3 region has the DNA TGTGCCAGCAGCCCCCAGGTCTCATCCCCTGGGGCCAACGTCCTGACTTTC.

This clonotype was seen repeatedly, ten times or more. This chain joins TRBV6-2 or TRBV6-3 and TRBJ2-1, with 8 bases that match TRBD2. This CDR3 is built from 18 residues. The J segment lost 3 bases and the V segment lost 0 bases, leaving 10 bases of the junction unmatched. Germline loops: CDR1 MNHEY, CDR2 SVGEGT. The CDR3 protein is CASSYSTPREDVYNEQFF. DNA for the CDR3: TGTGCCAGCAGTTACTCGACCCCGCGGGAGGACGTCTACAATGAGCAGTTCTTC.

A few counts support this clonotype. The J gene is TRBJ1-3, the V gene TRBV12-3 or TRBV12-4; TRBD1 matches 8 bases. This CDR3 is built from 14 residues. V dropped 11 bases and J dropped 3; count of bases not matched to a gene: 9. The CDR3 protein is CAADQDRDGNTIYF. The CDR3 DNA reads as TGTGCCGCGGACCAGGACAGGGATGGAAACACCATATATTTT.

J is TRBJ1-4 and V is TRBV20-1, with a weak D call TRBD1 (6 bases). V was shortened by 5 bases and J by 8 bases, with 21 bases between the two germline ends. The CDR3 is made up of 15 amino acids. Per the germline V gene, CDR1 is DFQATT and CDR2 is SNEGSKA (reference sequence). CDR3 coding DNA: TGCAGTGCTGGGGGGGGCCGGGCAGAGGAGGAAAAACTGTTTTTT. Translation: CSAGGGRAEEEKLFF.

V and J are TRBV12-3 or TRBV12-4 and TRBJ2-3, with 10 bases matching TRBD2. V was clipped by 5 bases and J by 2 bases; unmatched bases: 13. The CDR3 contains 18 residues. The CDR3 DNA follows: TGTGCCAGCAGTCTAGGACTAGCGGAAGTCATAAACACAGATACGCAGTATTTT. Protein product: CASSLGLAEVINTDTQYF.

The V call is TRBV6-1, the J call TRBJ2-4; either TRBD1 or TRBD2 may supply D (6 bases each). V was pared by 8 bases and J by 1 base, with 15 bases between. The CDR3 loop spans 15 amino acids. Germline V gives CDR1 MNHNS, CDR2 SASEGT. The CDR3 coding sequence is TGTGCCAGCGGCCAGGGGCTAGCGGCCAAAAACATTCAGTACTTC. It codes for CASGQGLAAKNIQYF.

The table lists this clonotype with a few counts. The chain links TRBV2 to TRBJ2-2; 13 bases align to TRBD2. This CDR3 is built from 17 residues. From germline, CDR1 is SNHLY and CDR2 FYNNEI. Trimming at V came to 4 bases and at J to 7 bases, leaving 9 bases not matched to a gene. The CDR3 bases are TGTGCCAGCAGTGTTTTAGGGACTAGCGGGATGAACGGGGAGCTGTTTTTT. It encodes CASSVLGTSGMNGELFF.

This clonotype was seen only a few times. The chain uses TRBV7-6 and TRBJ2-1; D might be TRBD2 (6 bases). V lost 4 bases, J lost 2 bases, and 18 bases lay in between. This CDR3 is 17 amino acids long. Germline assignment: CDR1 SGHVS and CDR2 FNYEAQ. The CDR3 nucleotides are TGTGCCAGCAGCTCTCGGATGGGGGGTTATACCTACAATGAGCAGTTCTTC. Translating gives CASSSRMGGYTYNEQFF.

V gene TRBV20-1 combines with J gene TRBJ2-3, with D unclear. The V gene lost 3 bases and the J gene lost 3 bases, with 16 bases spanning the gap. Germline V CDR1 and CDR2: DFQATT, SNEGSKA (reference sequence). This CDR3 has 15 residues. The DNA of the CDR3 is TGCAGTGCTAGCTCGGGCCAGGTATTTACAGATACGCAGTATTTT. This translates into CSASSGQVFTDTQYF.